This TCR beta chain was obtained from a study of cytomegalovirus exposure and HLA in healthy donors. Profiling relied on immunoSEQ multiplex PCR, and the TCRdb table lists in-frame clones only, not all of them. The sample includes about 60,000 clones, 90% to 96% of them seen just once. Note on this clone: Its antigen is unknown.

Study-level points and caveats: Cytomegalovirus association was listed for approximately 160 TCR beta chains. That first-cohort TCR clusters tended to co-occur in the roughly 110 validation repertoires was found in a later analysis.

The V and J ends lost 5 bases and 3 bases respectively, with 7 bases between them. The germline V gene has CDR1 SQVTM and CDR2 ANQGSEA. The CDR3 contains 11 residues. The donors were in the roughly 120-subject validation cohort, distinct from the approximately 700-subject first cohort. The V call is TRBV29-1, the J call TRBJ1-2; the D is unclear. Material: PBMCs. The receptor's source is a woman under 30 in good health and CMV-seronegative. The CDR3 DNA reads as TGCAGCGTTTATACAGACTATGGCTACACCTTC. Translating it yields CSVYTDYGYTF.